This T cell receptor beta chain came from a study of CD8 T cells in Susac syndrome. Random hexamers were used to reverse transcribe roughly 0.45 to 1 ug of RNA. The method of amplification for TCR beta CDR3 was immunoSEQ multiplex PCR, covering 54 Vbeta and 13 Jbeta. TCRdb called the immunoSEQ multiplex PCR reads again in MiXCR, with one record for every CDR3 protein. Of fewer than 350,000 distinct CDR3 sequences detected, over 75% appear once; the ten largest clones hold approximately 0.2%. The length of the CDR3 is 17 residues. Looked up from germline, CDR1 is MDHEN and CDR2 is SYDVKM. V dropped 3 bases and J dropped 0 bases, with 15 bases sitting between them. The patients serving as multiple sclerosis controls were treatment-naive. They had stable or active relapsing-remitting disease and fulfilled revised McDonald criteria. The CD8+ and CD4+ T cells were isolated magnetically using a negative isolation approach, whereas the TEMRA cells were enriched by FACS.

Overall study findings and caveats: The study acknowledged a relatively small number of individuals in its TCR sequencing and HLA analysis.

About this clonotype itself: Its cognate antigen is unknown.

This TCR came from a human donor with multiple sclerosis. This sequence joins TRBV28 and TRBJ2-1; D perhaps matches TRBD2 (6 bases). Sequencing used CD8+ T cells from PBMCs. The CDR3 protein is CASSFGTGGSSYNEQFF. The CDR3 region has the DNA TGTGCCAGCAGTTTTGGGACTGGGGGGAGCTCCTACAATGAGCAGTTCTTC. Variable domain in full (rest from reference TRBV28 and TRBJ2-1): DVKVTQSSRYLVKRTGEKVFLECVQDMDHENMFWYRQDPGLGLRLIYFSYDVKMKEKGDIPEGYSVSREKKERFSLILESASTNQTSMYLCASSFGTGGSSYNEQFFGPGTRLTVL.